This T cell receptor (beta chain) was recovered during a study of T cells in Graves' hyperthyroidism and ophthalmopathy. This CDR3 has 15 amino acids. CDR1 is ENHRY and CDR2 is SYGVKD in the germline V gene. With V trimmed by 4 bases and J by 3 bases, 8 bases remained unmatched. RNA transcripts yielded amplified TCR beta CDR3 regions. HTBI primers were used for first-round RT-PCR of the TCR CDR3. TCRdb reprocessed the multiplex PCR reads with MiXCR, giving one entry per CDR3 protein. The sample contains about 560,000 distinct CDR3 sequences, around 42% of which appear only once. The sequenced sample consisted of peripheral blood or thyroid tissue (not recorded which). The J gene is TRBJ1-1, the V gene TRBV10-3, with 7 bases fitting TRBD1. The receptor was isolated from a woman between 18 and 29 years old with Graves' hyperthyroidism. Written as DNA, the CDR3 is TGTGCCATCAGTGGACAGGGCACCAGGGACACTGAAGCTTTCTTT. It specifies CAISGQGTRDTEAFF.